This TCR beta chain is from a study of human T cells and chemical hapten exposure. About the study: Reading of the patch tests, which applied 0.01% DPC to the upper back, occurred at 6 days. Points from the study as a whole: Patch test score rose with PT1 expanded TCRs, significant at 8, 16, 32, not 4.

As regards this clonotype: Its antigen remains unknown.

Time point: patch test 2, 6 weeks after DPC sensitization. The sample's treatment: therapeutic diphenylcyclopropenone sensitization with weekly scalp DPC. Germline V CDR1 and CDR2: LGHNA, YNFKEQ. The CDR3 sequence is 14 residues long. The junction had 1 base not matched to a gene; V was cut back by 0 bases and J by 7 bases. The library tagged individual cDNA molecules with unique molecular identifiers. TCRdb redid the calling of the RACE reads with MiXCR, one entry per CDR3 protein. Counted here are just over 350,000 distinct CDR3 sequences, around 6% occurring once; the ten biggest clones make up around 5.6%.

The clonotype was recovered from a woman aged 18-30 years with alopecia areata. Some clones in this sample may be carry-over from other donors' samples. The rearrangement uses TRBV4-2 and TRBJ2-4; 9 bases align to TRBD2. The sample here was whole blood, taken in connection with sensitization to the hapten diphenylcyclopropenone (DPC). DNA of the CDR3: TGTGCCAGCAGCCAAGAGAGCGGGGGGAACATTCAGTACTTC. Residues: CASSQESGGNIQYF.